Each of the 19 T cell receptor beta chains below was sequenced from the same sample in a study of blood T cell repertoires in COVID-19. The table came from immunoSEQ multiplex PCR; TCRdb's copy has only in-frame clones and leaves some out. This table holds more than 90,000 clones, approximately 78% found once. Material for sequencing was peripheral blood. These receptors were obtained from a man between 65 and 79 years old with acute or convalescent COVID-19.

In its sample, this clone was seen once. CDR3 bases: TGTGCCACCAGACTCGACAGGGGGGACACCGGGGAGCTGTTTTTT. Residues: CATRLDRGDTGELFF. The chain joins TRBV15 to TRBJ2-2; 9 bases agree with TRBD1. CDR3 size: 15 residues. The J segment lost 3 bases and the V segment lost 6 bases, leaving 5 bases of the junction unmatched. Germline CDR1 reads LNHNV; CDR2 reads YYDKDF (reference sequence). The full variable domain, rest sourced from reference TRBV15 and TRBJ2-2, is DAMVIQNPRYQVTQFGKPVTLSCSQTLNHNVMYWYQQKSSQAPKLLFHYYDKDFNNEADTPDNFQSRRPNTSFCFLDIRSPGLGDTAMYLCATRLDRGDTGELFFGEGSRLTVL.

The chain recombines TRBV5-1 with TRBJ2-1; 8 bases align to TRBD2. The J segment lost 1 base and the V segment lost 7 bases, leaving 4 bases of the junction unmatched. CDR3 size: 14 residues. The germline CDR1 and CDR2 sequences are SGHRS and YFSETQ. The CDR3 DNA reads TGCGCCAGCGGCAGCGGGAGATCCTACAATGAGCAGTTCTTC. Translation: CASGSGRSYNEQFF.

V and J are TRBV5-1 and TRBJ1-3, with D maybe TRBD1 (6 bases). Germline V gene data show CDR1 as SGHRS and CDR2 as YFSETQ. The V gene lost 1 base and the J gene lost 4 bases, with 18 bases spanning the gap. The CDR3 length is 17 residues. The DNA for the CDR3 is TGCGCCAGCAGCTTGACCACAGGGTATGCTTCGGGAAACACCATATATTTT. As protein: CASSLTTGYASGNTIYF.

This sequence joins TRBV27 and TRBJ2-7; the D gene is possibly TRBD2 (6 bases). The CDR3 consists of 13 residues. Germline assignment: CDR1 MNHEY and CDR2 SMNVEV (reference sequence). With 2 bases removed from V and 3 bases from J, the gap between germline ends came to 8 bases. CDR3 sequence (DNA): TGTGCCAGCAGTTTAGAGGAGGGCTACGAGCAGTACTTC. It is translated as CASSLEEGYEQYF.

This chain links TRBV29-1 with TRBJ1-4; D unresolved. V dropped 5 bases and J dropped 5 bases, with 6 bases sitting between them. The germline CDR1 and CDR2 sequences are SQVTM and ANQGSEA. CDR3 length equals 11 residues. CDR3 bases: TGCAGCGTTCGGGTAAATGAAAAACTGTTTTTT. It encodes CSVRVNEKLFF.

V gene TRBV14 combines with J gene TRBJ2-3; D remains unclear. The CDR3 extends over 13 amino acids. Trimming stripped 4 bases from V and 7 bases from J, with 12 bases between. Germline V gives CDR1 SGHDN, CDR2 FVKESK. The CDR3 DNA reads TGTGCCAGCAGCCCTAGTACACGGTATACGCAGTATTTT. This gives the protein CASSPSTRYTQYF.

This clone was counted a few times. V and J are TRBV18 and TRBJ2-3; D call uncertain. V lost 6 bases and J lost 6, with 13 bases in between. This CDR3 has 13 residues. Germline V gene data show CDR1 as KGHSH and CDR2 as LQKENI. In DNA form, the CDR3 reads TGTGCCAGCTCTACCTCTAGTATGGATACGCAGTATTTT. It yields the protein CASSTSSMDTQYF.

The chain is built from TRBV5-4 and TRBJ2-3; 9 bases fit TRBD2. J gave up 2 bases and V 1 base, and 5 bases lay outside the gene matches. The CDR3 extends over 16 amino acids. Germline V lookup: CDR1 SGHNT, CDR2 YYREEE (reference sequence). The CDR3 DNA reads TGTGCCAGCAGCTTGTGGGTAGCGGGAGACACAGATACGCAGTATTTT. Encoded protein: CASSLWVAGDTDTQYF.

The chain has TRBV9 and TRBJ2-1; D might be TRBD2 (6 bases). Germline-derived CDR1 and CDR2 are SGDLS and YYNGEE. Trimming cost V 5 bases and J 2 bases, with 11 bases left between them. The length of the CDR3 is 14 residues. The CDR3 DNA follows: TGTGCCAGCAGTCCGGGACTGACCTACAATGAGCAGTTCTTC. Translation: CASSPGLTYNEQFF.

V gene TRBV7-2 combines with J gene TRBJ1-2; a possible D gene is TRBD1 (5 bases). The CDR3 is made up of 14 amino acids. Germline CDR1 reads SGHTA; CDR2 reads FQGNSA. Trimming took 2 bases from V and 7 from J, leaving 14 bases between them. The CDR3 region has the DNA TGTGCCAGCAGCTTATATGGGCAGGGTGGTGGCTACACCTTC. Its translation: CASSLYGQGGGYTF.

V is TRBV6-5 and J is TRBJ2-1; 8 nucleotides line up with TRBD2. The CDR3 contains 15 residues. The junction had 1 base not matched to a gene; V was cut back by 0 bases and J by 3 bases. Per germline, CDR1 MNHEY and CDR2 SVGAGI. The CDR3 loop reads CASSYSSGNYNEQFF. Written as DNA, the CDR3 is TGTGCCAGCAGTTACTCTAGCGGGAACTACAATGAGCAGTTCTTC.

The chain carries TRBV30 and TRBJ1-4, with D maybe TRBD1 (5 bases). The CDR3 is made up of 16 amino acids. The V gene lost 0 bases and the J gene lost 1 base, with 12 bases spanning the gap. Per the germline V gene, CDR1 is GTSNPN and CDR2 is SVGIG (reference sequence). The CDR3 DNA follows: TGTGCCTGGAGTGTACGACAGATTGGAACTAATGAAAAACTGTTTTTT. Translation gives CAWSVRQIGTNEKLFF.

This sequence joins TRBV28 and TRBJ2-7; D remains unclear. From germline, CDR1 is MDHEN and CDR2 SYDVKM. Trimming removed 4 bases at V and 4 bases at J, with 8 bases between. The CDR3 runs to 12 residues. CDR3 nucleotide sequence: TGTGCCAGCAGTTACAATATTTACGAGCAGTACTTC. Its translation: CASSYNIYEQYF.

This clone was seen once. The J gene is TRBJ1-6, the V gene TRBV3-1 (or the pseudogene TRBV3-2), with 9 nucleotides matching TRBD1. V lost 0 bases, J lost 5 bases, and 5 bases stayed unmatched. This CDR3 spans 17 amino acids. Looked up from germline, CDR1 is LGHDT and CDR2 is YNNKEL (reference sequence). The CDR3 reads CASSQEPGTGNNSPLHF. The CDR3 DNA reads TGTGCCAGCAGCCAAGAGCCCGGGACAGGGAATAATTCACCCCTCCACTTT.

The V gene is TRBV6-5, the J gene TRBJ2-5; TRBD2 agrees at 8 bases. This CDR3 is 14 amino acids long. The V gene end was trimmed by 8 bases and the J gene end by 1 base; junction bases not matched to a gene: 6. Germline values: CDR1 MNHEY, CDR2 SVGAGI. CDR3 residues: CASHGRGFQETQYF. The DNA of the CDR3 is TGTGCCAGCCACGGGAGGGGGTTCCAAGAGACCCAGTACTTC.

The chain joins TRBV6-5 to TRBJ1-6, with D unclear. CDR1 is MNHEY, CDR2 SVGAGI, per germline. The CDR3 runs to 14 residues. The V gene lost 5 bases and the J gene lost 7 bases, with 12 bases spanning the gap. The CDR3, as DNA: TGTGCCAGCAGTCCACGGGAAGGCAATTCACCCCTCCACTTT. Encoded protein: CASSPREGNSPLHF.

The CDR3 DNA sequence: TGTGCCAGCTCAGCAGGCCCACAGGGGCCCAATAGTTCACCCCTCCACTTT. The encoded protein is CASSAGPQGPNSSPLHF. J is TRBJ1-6 and V is TRBV18; 7 nucleotides agree with TRBD1. V shed 5 bases and J 9 bases; nucleotides not matched to a gene: 16. Looked up from germline, CDR1 is KGHSH and CDR2 is LQKENI. The CDR3 contains 17 residues.

J is TRBJ2-1 and V is TRBV7-9; 10 bases map to TRBD2. The V and J ends lost 3 bases and 6 bases, in that order; junction bases with no gene match: 2. Germline CDR1 and CDR2: SEHNR and FQNEAQ (reference sequence). The CDR3 spans 14 residues. The DNA of the CDR3 is TGTGCCAGCAGCTTGGCTAGCGGGAGCAATGAGCAGTTCTTC. The encoded protein is CASSLASGSNEQFF.

The chain has TRBV7-9 and TRBJ1-6; D might be TRBD1 (5 bases). Per germline, CDR1 SEHNR and CDR2 FQNEAQ (reference sequence). This CDR3 has 14 amino acids. V dropped 6 bases and J dropped 8 bases, with 14 bases sitting between them. Here the CDR3 DNA reads TGTGCCAGCAGGTCTGACAGTAATCATTCACCCCTCCACTTT. This gives the protein CASRSDSNHSPLHF. The full variable domain, with the rest looked up from reference TRBV7-9 and TRBJ1-6, is DTGVSQNPRHKITKRGQNVTFRCDPISEHNRLYWYRQTLGQGPEFLTYFQNEAQLEKSRLLSDRFSAERPKGSFSTLEIQRTEQGDSAMYLCASRSDSNHSPLHFGNGTRLTVT.